These T cell receptor beta chains were read from a single sample in a study of T-cell reconstitution after alpha-beta-depleted transplantation in children. A single record per CDR3 protein comes from TCRdb applying MiXCR to the PCR reads. Of 200,000 to 250,000 distinct CDR3 sequences in the sample, roughly a tenth are singletons; the top ten hold about 30%. Sequences were derived from PBMCs, sampled before TCRalphabeta/CD19-depleted stem cell transplant. The receptors here all came from a child in the first two years of life with acute myeloid leukemia, due to receive a stem cell transplant. Each CDR3 is given with its conserved first and last residue. D genes are given only for firm matches. The size of a clone is reported for some rows only, either as once, few or many, or as a class for expanded clones.

abundance	d_gene	v_gene	j_gene	CDR3nt	CDR3aa
many	TRBD2	TRBV5-1	TRBJ2-1	TGCGCCAGCAGCTTGGCCGTTGCGGGAGGGTACAATGAGCAGTTCTTC	CASSLAVAGGYNEQFF
many	TRBD1	TRBV20-1	TRBJ2-3	TGCAGTGCTAAAACGACAGGGGATACGCAGTATTTT	CSAKTTGDTQYF
many	TRBD2	TRBV2	TRBJ2-1	TGTGCCAGCAAACTACTAGCGGGAGGGTACAATGAGCAGTTCTTC	CASKLLAGGYNEQFF
many	-	TRBV28	TRBJ1-2	TGTGCCAGCAGTTTGAACTCGCCCGGCTACACCTTC	CASSLNSPGYTF
many	TRBD2	TRBV20-1	TRBJ2-7	TGCAGTGCCCGCCTACCAGCTAGCGGGAGGAATGAGCAGTACTTC	CSARLPASGRNEQYF
few	-	TRBV9	TRBJ2-1	TGTGCCAGCAGCGTTCCGGGCTCCTACAATGAGCAGTTCTTC	CASSVPGSYNEQFF
many	TRBD2	TRBV7-2	TRBJ2-7	TGTGCCAGCAGCTTACTGCCGGGACTAATTTACGAGCAGTACTTC	CASSLLPGLIYEQYF
many	-	TRBV24-1	TRBJ2-3	TGTGCCACCAGTGGCGGACAACCGATAGCTAGCACAGATACGCAGTATTTT	CATSGGQPIASTDTQYF
many	TRBD1	TRBV12-3/TRBV12-4	TRBJ2-3	TGTGCCAGCAGGAACCGACAGGGATGGGCAGATACGCAGTATTTT	CASRNRQGWADTQYF
-	-	TRBV12-3/TRBV12-4	TRBJ1-1	TGTGCCAGCAGTTTACCATTTAAGGGAGCTTTCTTT	CASSLPFKGAFF
many	-	TRBV7-9	TRBJ2-1	TGTGCCAGCAGCTTTTTCCCGGACCCCTACAATGAGCAGTTCTTC	CASSFFPDPYNEQFF
many	-	TRBV6-5	TRBJ2-7	TGTGCCAGCAGTTACTCGGGGTCCTACGAGCAGTACTTC	CASSYSGSYEQYF
many	-	TRBV3-1	TRBJ2-1	TGTGCCAGCAGCCAGACTAGGCAGAGTTATGAGCAGTTCTTC	CASSQTRQSYEQFF
many	-	TRBV24-1	TRBJ2-1	TGTGCCACCAGTGACGGGGGGCTGGGGAATGAGCAGTTCTTC	CATSDGGLGNEQFF
many	-	TRBV12-3/TRBV12-4	TRBJ1-5	TGTGCCAGCAGCCGTCCCTCCCTCAATCAGCCCCAGCATTTT	CASSRPSLNQPQHF
-	-	TRBV20-1	TRBJ2-2	TGCAGTGCGGGTGACACCGGGGAGCTGTTTTTT	CSAGDTGELFF
many	TRBD1	TRBV5-1	TRBJ1-6	TGCGCCAGCAGCTTCCAGGACAGGCGTAGTTCACCCCTCCACTTT	CASSFQDRRSSPLHF
many	-	TRBV28	TRBJ2-5	TGTGCCAGCAGTCCGACGGAGGCGGGGGCGGGCTCGCGAGAGACCCAGTACTTC	CASSPTEAGAGSRETQYF
many	TRBD2	TRBV4-3	TRBJ2-1	TGCGCCAGCAGCCAAGATTTATGGGGGACTAGCGGGAGGGCCGGTCTTAGCTACAATGAGCAGTTCTTC	CASSQDLWGTSGRAGLSYNEQFF
few	-	TRBV6-1	TRBJ2-3	TGTGCCAGCAGTCGTACTGATCTTTCAACGGCTAGCACAGATACGCAGTATTTT	CASSRTDLSTASTDTQYF
many	TRBD2	TRBV9	TRBJ2-1	TGTGCCAGCAGCGTCGGGACTAGCGGTTACAATGAGCAGTTCTTC	CASSVGTSGYNEQFF
many	-	TRBV7-8	TRBJ2-7	TGTGCCAGCAGTCAACGGGCAGGCCCAGAGCAGTACTTC	CASSQRAGPEQYF
many	-	TRBV12-3/TRBV12-4	TRBJ1-2	TGTGCCAGCACCACTGAGGCGAGTGGCTACACCTTC	CASTTEASGYTF
many	TRBD1	TRBV12-3/TRBV12-4	TRBJ1-1	TGTGCCAGCAGTTTACAGGGGGTTGCGAACACTGAAGCTTTCTTT	CASSLQGVANTEAFF
many	-	TRBV12-3/TRBV12-4	TRBJ1-5	TGTGCCAGCAGTAGGGCGGTGGGCGGCAATCAGCCCCAGCATTTT	CASSRAVGGNQPQHF
many	-	TRBV5-1	TRBJ2-3	TGCGCCAGCAGCGGAGGACAAACCACAGATACGCAGTATTTT	CASSGGQTTDTQYF
many	-	TRBV12-3/TRBV12-4	TRBJ2-2	TGTGCCAGCAGTTGGCCCGAAATAACCGCGAACACCGGGGAGCTGTTTTTT	CASSWPEITANTGELFF
many	TRBD1	TRBV11-2	TRBJ1-2	TGTGCCAGCAGCCGCATTGGGACAGGGGGCTCGGTGAACTATGGCTACACCTTC	CASSRIGTGGSVNYGYTF
many	-	TRBV6-1	TRBJ1-2	TGTGCCAGCAGTGAACACGGGTCCGGATATGGCTACACCTTC	CASSEHGSGYGYTF
-	-	TRBV7-2	TRBJ1-5	TGTGCCAGCAGCTTAGGTTGGGCGGGGGTGTTATATCAGCCCCAGCATTTT	CASSLGWAGVLYQPQHF
many	-	TRBV10-3	TRBJ1-5	TGTGCCATCAGTGAGACTAGGAATAGCAATCAGCCCCAGCATTTT	CAISETRNSNQPQHF
few	TRBD2	TRBV30	TRBJ2-7	TGTGCCTGGAGTCGGTCTAGCGGGAGTTACGAGCAGTACTTC	CAWSRSSGSYEQYF
few	-	TRBV2	TRBJ2-7	TGTGCCGGCCGAGGAGCGGACGAGCAGTACTTC	CAGRGADEQYF
many	-	TRBV12-3/TRBV12-4	TRBJ2-7	TGTGCCAGCAGCTCCAGAGACTACGAGCAGTACTTC	CASSSRDYEQYF
many	-	TRBV7-7	TRBJ2-1	TGTGCTAGCAGCTTAGTTCTCTCAGTTCCCCCCGAATACAATGAGCAGTTCTTC	CASSLVLSVPPEYNEQFF
many	-	TRBV28	TRBJ2-3	TGTGCCAGCAGTTCCCCTACAATTAGGTCAGATACGCAGTATTTT	CASSSPTIRSDTQYF
many	TRBD2	TRBV7-9	TRBJ2-3	TGTGCCAGCAGAGCGGGACTTCCCACAGATACGCAGTATTTT	CASRAGLPTDTQYF
many	TRBD1	TRBV5-1	TRBJ1-1	TGCGCCAGCAGCTGGGGACAGGACACAAACACTGAAGCTTTCTTT	CASSWGQDTNTEAFF
many	TRBD2	TRBV5-1	TRBJ2-7	TGCGCCAGCAGCTTGTCGACTAGCGGGAACGAGCAGTACTTC	CASSLSTSGNEQYF
many	-	TRBV3-1	TRBJ1-1	TGTGCCAGCAGCCAAGTGGGAGCGGGTTTTGGCACTGAAGCTTTCTTT	CASSQVGAGFGTEAFF
few	-	TRBV29-1	TRBJ2-1	TGCAGCGTTGAATGGGGCCTGATTGAGCAGTTCTTC	CSVEWGLIEQFF
few	TRBD2	TRBV20-1	TRBJ2-7	TGCAGTGCCGGGGGGGGTACCTACGAGCAGTACTTC	CSAGGGTYEQYF
many	-	TRBV3-1	TRBJ2-3	TGTGCCAGCAGCCAGGATCCGACTGCCAATACGCAGTATTTT	CASSQDPTANTQYF
many	-	TRBV5-1	TRBJ1-3	TGCGCCAGCAGCTTGGGTCAGGTTGGAAACACCATATATTTT	CASSLGQVGNTIYF
many	-	TRBV5-1	TRBJ2-2	TGCGCCAGCAGCCGGACCCCTACCAACACCGGGGAGCTGTTTTTT	CASSRTPTNTGELFF
many	-	TRBV5-1	TRBJ2-7	TGCGCCAGCAGCTTATTAGGACCGGGCCTCCACGAGCAGTACTTC	CASSLLGPGLHEQYF
-	-	TRBV30	TRBJ1-1	TGTGCCTGGGGACACCCAAACACTGAAGCTTTCTTT	CAWGHPNTEAFF
many	-	TRBV19	TRBJ2-2	TGTGCCAGTAGTATAGGACCCGGGGAGCTGTTTTTT	CASSIGPGELFF
many	TRBD1	TRBV20-1	TRBJ1-2	TGCAGTGCTAGCGACAGGGGGCTTGGAGGCTACACCTTC	CSASDRGLGGYTF
many	TRBD1	TRBV9	TRBJ1-1	TGTGCCAGCACGGGGTCCGCGGCAGGGGGTGTGGACACTGAAGCTTTCTTT	CASTGSAAGGVDTEAFF
many	-	TRBV29-1	TRBJ2-1	TGCAGCGCGGGACTGGCCAGCAGGGAGCAGTTCTTC	CSAGLASREQFF
many	TRBD2	TRBV3-1	TRBJ2-7	TGTGCCAGCAGCCAAGATGTGGCTAGCGGGGGCCACGAGCAGTACTTC	CASSQDVASGGHEQYF
many	-	TRBV9	TRBJ1-1	TGTGCCAGCAGCGCCCAGTCTTCCGGGGCTTGGACTGAAGCTTTCTTT	CASSAQSSGAWTEAFF
many	TRBD1	TRBV5-1	TRBJ2-1	TGCGCCAGCAGCTTGGGCGGACAGGGGAATGAGCAGTTCTTC	CASSLGGQGNEQFF
many	TRBD1	TRBV29-1	TRBJ1-1	TGCAGCGTTTCAGGACAGGGAGGAACGACTGAAGCTTTCTTT	CSVSGQGGTTEAFF
few	-	TRBV6-5	TRBJ2-1	TGTGCCAGCAGTTATCGGGCCCGCTGGGAGTACAATGAGCAGTTCTTC	CASSYRARWEYNEQFF